A single sample is the source of the 13 T cell receptor beta chains below, sequenced in a study of metastatic and nonmetastatic thyroid tumors. Through MiXCR, TCRdb re-clonotyped the PCR reads. The sample yields under 25,000 clones, around 16% seen once. No patient received treatment before thyroid surgery. Sequencing used blood. These receptors came from a female donor with papillary thyroid cancer or a benign thyroid nodule (not recorded which). Some clones in this sample may be carry-over from other donors' samples.

The sample holds a few counts of this clone. This may be a read error, as it is one base from a much larger clone. This same CDR3 is encoded by further DNA sequences in the sample. The chain couples TRBV5-1 to TRBJ2-5, with unresolved D. Germline V gene sequence: CDR1 SGHRS, CDR2 YFSETQ. The CDR3 extends over 11 amino acids. For the CDR3, the DNA is TGCGCCAGCAGCTTGGTAGAGACACAGTACTTC. This translates into CASSLVETQYF.

This clone was counted ten times or more. This sequence joins TRBV18 and TRBJ2-7, with TRBD1 matching 9 bases. The CDR3 has 14 amino acids. The germline V gene encodes CDR1 KGHSH and CDR2 LQKENI. The ends lost 0 bases at V and 4 bases at J; junction bases unmatched: 1. The CDR3 region has the DNA TGTGCCAGCTCACCACCGACAGGGGGGTACGAGCAGTACTTC. Its protein is CASSPPTGGYEQYF.

The gene calls are TRBV11-1 and TRBJ2-7; D unclear. Per germline, CDR1 SGHAT and CDR2 FQDESV (reference sequence). Trimming left V 3 bases short and J 5 bases short, with 8 bases between. The CDR3 is 12 residues long. CDR3 nucleotides: TGTGCCAGCAGCTTGATGGGCCACGAGCAGTACTTC. Amino acids: CASSLMGHEQYF. Full variable domain (rest looked up from reference TRBV11-1 and TRBJ2-7): EAEVAQSPRYKITEKSQAVAFWCDPISGHATLYWYRQILGQGPELLVQFQDESVVDDSQLPKDRFSAERLKGVDSTLKIQPAELGDSAMYLCASSLMGHEQYFGPGTRLTVT.

This clone was found a few times. This chain joins TRBV7-9 and TRBJ2-7; possibly TRBD2 for D (5 bases). The CDR3 is made up of 12 amino acids. The germline gives CDR1 SEHNR, CDR2 FQNEAQ (reference sequence). The V end was cut by 2 bases, the J end by 6 bases, with 8 bases between. The DNA of the CDR3 is TGTGCCAGCAGCTTACCTGGAGGCGAGCAGTACTTC. This gives the protein CASSLPGGEQYF. The full variable domain, rest sourced from reference TRBV7-9 and TRBJ2-7, is DTGVSQNPRHKITKRGQNVTFRCDPISEHNRLYWYRQTLGQGPEFLTYFQNEAQLEKSRLLSDRFSAERPKGSFSTLEIQRTEQGDSAMYLCASSLPGGEQYFGPGTRLTVT.

This clone was detected many times. The chain carries TRBV7-3 and TRBJ2-2, with TRBD2 as a possible D gene (5 bases). The CDR3 consists of 18 residues. From germline, CDR1 is SGHTA and CDR2 FQGTGA. Trimming removed 5 bases at V and 0 bases at J, with 19 bases between. The chain's CDR3 is CASSLLSRGSANTGELFF. The CDR3 DNA sequence: TGTGCCAGCAGCCTACTAAGCCGGGGTTCCGCGAACACCGGGGAGCTGTTTTTT.

This clone is categorized as medium-sized. The CDR3 nucleotides read TGTGCCAGCAGCCAACTAATCAGACAGGGGAAATATGGCTACACCTTC. Residues: CASSQLIRQGKYGYTF. The chain uses TRBV27 and TRBJ1-2; 8 bases align to TRBD1. The J segment lost 5 bases and the V segment lost 6 bases, leaving 14 bases of the junction unmatched. Germline-derived CDR1 and CDR2 are MNHEY and SMNVEV (reference sequence). There are 16 residues in the CDR3.

This clone is medium-sized by share. The gene calls are TRBV20-1 and TRBJ1-6; the D is unclear. This CDR3 has 16 amino acids. In germline, CDR1 is DFQATT, CDR2 SNEGSKA (reference sequence). The V end was cut by 1 base, the J end by 3 bases, with 13 bases between. This CDR3 reads CSARASVQIYNSPLHF. The CDR3 DNA is TGCAGTGCTAGAGCGTCGGTCCAGATCTATAATTCACCCCTCCACTTT.

Many counts were recorded for this clone. V is TRBV6-5 and J is TRBJ2-7; D not resolved. Germline-derived CDR1 and CDR2 are MNHEY and SVGAGI. Between the trimmed V and J ends, which lost 2 bases and 2 bases, there was a span of 7 bases. The CDR3 runs 13 residues. For the CDR3, the DNA is TGTGCCAGCAGTTACCGACAAGCCTACGAGCAGTACTTC. The encoded protein is CASSYRQAYEQYF.

In DNA form, the CDR3 reads TGCAGTGCTGACATGAGCTCCTACGAGCAGTACTTC. Amino acid sequence: CSADMSSYEQYF. This chain uses TRBV20-1 with TRBJ2-7; no firm D call. This CDR3 has 12 residues. The germline V and J ends were trimmed by 5 bases and 0 bases, with 8 bases remaining between them. Germline assignment: CDR1 DFQATT and CDR2 SNEGSKA (reference sequence).

This clone was found many times. The chain is built from TRBV19 and TRBJ2-5; TRBD2 is a possible D gene (5 bases). CDR3 length equals 15 residues. The V end lost 7 bases, the J end lost 0 bases, and 15 bases lay between the germline ends. CDR1 is LNHDA, CDR2 SQIVND, per germline (reference sequence). CDR3 sequence: CASKTTGRDQETQYF. The DNA of the CDR3 is TGTGCCAGTAAGACCACCGGGCGGGACCAAGAGACCCAGTACTTC.

Ten or more counts support this clone. The rearrangement joins TRBV7-3 to TRBJ2-1, with 10 bases matching TRBD2. This CDR3 comprises 20 residues. The germline V gene has CDR1 SGHTA and CDR2 FQGTGA. The ends lost 6 bases at V and 9 bases at J; junction bases unmatched: 26. In DNA form, the CDR3 reads TGTGCCAGCAGTCTCATTACCGATCGTTGGGCTAGCGGGAGAGGGGGTGAGCAGTTCTTC. It yields the protein CASSLITDRWASGRGGEQFF.

This clone has at least ten counts. The chain employs TRBV9 and TRBJ2-2, with no clear D. Germline V CDR1 and CDR2: SGDLS, YYNGEE. This CDR3 has 15 residues. V was pared by 0 bases and J by 6 bases, with 12 bases between. DNA for the CDR3: TGTGCCAGCAGCGTAGTTGGAGAAAACCCCGGGGAGCTGTTTTTT. It yields the protein CASSVVGENPGELFF.

The table lists this clone with many counts. The chain carries TRBV6-1 and TRBJ2-7, with D tentatively TRBD1 (6 bases). CDR1 and CDR2 (germline): MNHNS, SASEGT. V lost 5 bases, J lost 5 bases, and 10 bases lay in between. CDR3 length: 12 amino acids. CDR3 amino acids: CASSRGQNEQYF. CDR3 in DNA: TGTGCCAGCAGTCGTGGACAGAACGAGCAGTACTTC.